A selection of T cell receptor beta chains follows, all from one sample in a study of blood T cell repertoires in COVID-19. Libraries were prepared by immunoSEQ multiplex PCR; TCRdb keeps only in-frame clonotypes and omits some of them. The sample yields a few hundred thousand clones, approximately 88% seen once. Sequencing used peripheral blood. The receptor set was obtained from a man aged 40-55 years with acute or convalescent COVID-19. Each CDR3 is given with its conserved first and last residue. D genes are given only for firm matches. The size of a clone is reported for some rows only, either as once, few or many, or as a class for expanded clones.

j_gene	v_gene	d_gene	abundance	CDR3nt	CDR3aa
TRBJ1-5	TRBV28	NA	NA	TGTGCCAGCAGTTTTCGCCAGGAGGATCAGCCCCAGCATTTT	CASSFRQEDQPQHF
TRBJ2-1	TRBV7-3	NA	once	TGTGCCAGCAGCTTCGCGGGGGCCATCAATGAGCAGTTCTTC	CASSFAGAINEQFF
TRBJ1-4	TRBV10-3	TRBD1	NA	TGTGCCATCAGGGGACAGGAGTCTGAAAAACTGTTTTTT	CAIRGQESEKLFF
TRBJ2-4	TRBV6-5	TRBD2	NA	TGTGCCAGCAGTTTTATAGCGGGGGGGGCCAAAAACATTCAGTACTTC	CASSFIAGGAKNIQYF
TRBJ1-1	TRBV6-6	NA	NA	TGTGCCAGCAGTTACTCGACCACGGGAAACACTGAAGCTTTCTTT	CASSYSTTGNTEAFF
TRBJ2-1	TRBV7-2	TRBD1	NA	TGTGCCAGCAGCGCCCCTACAGGGGGCATCGGTACTAATTACAATGAGCAGTTCTTC	CASSAPTGGIGTNYNEQFF
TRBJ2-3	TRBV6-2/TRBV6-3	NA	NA	TGTGCCAGCAGTTACTACCGGGATACGCAGTATTTT	CASSYYRDTQYF
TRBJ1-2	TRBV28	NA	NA	TGTGCCTCGGGAAAGGAGGGTGGCTACACCTTC	CASGKEGGYTF
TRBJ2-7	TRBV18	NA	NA	TGTGCCAGCTCAGAAGGCACCGGACAGCAATACGAGCAGTACTTC	CASSEGTGQQYEQYF
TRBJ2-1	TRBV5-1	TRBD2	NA	TGCGCCAGCACACCGCGGACTAGCGGAGTACCTCTCCCTTACAATGAGCAGTTCTTC	CASTPRTSGVPLPYNEQFF
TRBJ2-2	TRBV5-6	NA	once	TGTGCCAGCAGCCCAGGACATCCCGGGGAGCTGTTTTTT	CASSPGHPGELFF
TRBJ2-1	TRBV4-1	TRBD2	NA	TGCGCCAGCAGCCAGAGCGGGAGCTCCTACAATGAGCAGTTCTTC	CASSQSGSSYNEQFF
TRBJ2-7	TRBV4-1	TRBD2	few	TGCGCCAGCAGCCACGGGACTAGCGTTGAGCAGTACTTC	CASSHGTSVEQYF
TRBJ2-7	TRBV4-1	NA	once	TGCGCCAGCAGCCCCGGACAGGAGGGCGAGCAGTACTTC	CASSPGQEGEQYF
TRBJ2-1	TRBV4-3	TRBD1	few	TGCGCCAGCAGCCAAGACGACACGGGACAGGTTCGCGGTGAGCAGTTCTTC	CASSQDDTGQVRGEQFF
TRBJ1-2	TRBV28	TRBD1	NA	TGTGCCAGCAGTTTGCCGCAGGGGGGAAACTATGGCTACACCTTC	CASSLPQGGNYGYTF
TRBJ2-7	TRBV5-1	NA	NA	TGCGCCAGCAGCCGGGGGTCGGGGCAAGAGCAGTACTTC	CASSRGSGQEQYF
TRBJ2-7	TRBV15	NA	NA	TGTGCCACCAGCAGCCCTTCAGGGTTGGGTGGCGAGCAGTACTTC	CATSSPSGLGGEQYF
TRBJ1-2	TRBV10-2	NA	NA	TGCGCCAGCAGTACACAGGGAGAATATGGCTACACCTTC	CASSTQGEYGYTF
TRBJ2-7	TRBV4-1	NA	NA	TGCGCCAGCAGCCAAGACTCGGACAGATTATACGAGCAGTACTTC	CASSQDSDRLYEQYF
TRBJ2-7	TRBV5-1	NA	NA	TGCGCCAGCAGCGCCCGGGAGACCTACGAGCAGTACTTC	CASSARETYEQYF
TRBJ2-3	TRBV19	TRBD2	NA	TGTGCCAGTAGTATAGGCGGACTAGCCACGCAGTATTTT	CASSIGGLATQYF
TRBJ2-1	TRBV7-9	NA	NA	TGTGCCAGCAGCTTACGGCAGGGTAAGGATGAGCAGTTCTTC	CASSLRQGKDEQFF
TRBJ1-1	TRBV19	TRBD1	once	TGTGCCAGTAGACTGACAGGGGTAGGAACTGAAGCTTTCTTT	CASRLTGVGTEAFF
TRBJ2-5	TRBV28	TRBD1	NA	TGTGCCAGCAGTCCGAGGGACAGGGAAGAGACCCAGTACTTC	CASSPRDREETQYF
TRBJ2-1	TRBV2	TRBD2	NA	TGTGCCAGCAGTGATTCTACGGGACTAGCGGGGGGCGTTGAGCAGTTCTTC	CASSDSTGLAGGVEQFF
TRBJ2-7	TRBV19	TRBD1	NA	TGTGCCAGTAGTATACAGGGGGTCTACGAGCAGTACTTC	CASSIQGVYEQYF
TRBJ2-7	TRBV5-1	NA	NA	TGCGCCAGCAGCTTGGAATATGGCGGGAACGCCTACGAGCAGTACTTC	CASSLEYGGNAYEQYF
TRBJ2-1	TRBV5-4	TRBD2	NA	TGTGCCAGCAGCTTGGGAGCTAGCGGGAGCTCCTACAATGAGCAGTTCTTC	CASSLGASGSSYNEQFF
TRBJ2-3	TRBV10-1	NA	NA	TGCGCCAGCAGTGCCCCTACGGGGGACCTGCTTAGCACAGATACGCAGTATTTT	CASSAPTGDLLSTDTQYF
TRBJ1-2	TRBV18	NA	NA	TGTGCCAGCTCACCGGCAGGGGCGGAAAACTATGGCTACACCTTC	CASSPAGAENYGYTF
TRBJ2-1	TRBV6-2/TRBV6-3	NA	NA	TGTGCCAGCAGTTACGGTAGTTTCTTAGCTGAGCAGTTCTTC	CASSYGSFLAEQFF
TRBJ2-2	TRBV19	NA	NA	TGTGCCAGTCAAGGGGGTTACACCGGGGAGCTGTTTTTT	CASQGGYTGELFF
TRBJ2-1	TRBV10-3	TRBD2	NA	TGTGCCATCAGTGCTAGCGGGGGCCTCTACAATGAGCAGTTCTTC	CAISASGGLYNEQFF
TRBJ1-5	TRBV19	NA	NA	TGTGCCAGTAGTACAGGGGTGTGGCAGCCCCAGCATTTT	CASSTGVWQPQHF
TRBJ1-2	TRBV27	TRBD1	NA	TGTGCCAGCAGTCCCTCGACAGGGGGCGGCTACACCTTC	CASSPSTGGGYTF
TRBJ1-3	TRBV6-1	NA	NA	TGTGCCAGCAGTGAAGCACCAGGATCTGGAAACACCATATATTTT	CASSEAPGSGNTIYF
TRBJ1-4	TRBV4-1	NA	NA	TGCGCCAGCAGCCAAGCATCCCCCGAAAAACTGTTTTTT	CASSQASPEKLFF
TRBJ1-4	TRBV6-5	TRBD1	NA	TGTGCCAGCGGGGACAGGGGGTCAGTTAATGAAAAACTGTTTTTT	CASGDRGSVNEKLFF
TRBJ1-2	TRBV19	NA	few	TGTGCCAGTAGTATAACCGGAGGAGGTGGCTACACCTTC	CASSITGGGGYTF
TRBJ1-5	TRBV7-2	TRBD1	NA	TGTGCCAGCAGCGCCGGACAGGGAATGAGGCCCCAGCATTTT	CASSAGQGMRPQHF
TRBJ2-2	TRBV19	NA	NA	TGTGCCAGTAGTCCGAGACTAGTTCTCGGGGAGCTGTTTTTT	CASSPRLVLGELFF
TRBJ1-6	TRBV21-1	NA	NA	TGTGCCAGCAGCCCATACAGGGTGGTTAATTCACCCCTCCACTTT	CASSPYRVVNSPLHF
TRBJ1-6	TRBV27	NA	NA	TGTGCCAGCACCCTAGGTGGGGGGAGGTCACCCCTCCACTTT	CASTLGGGRSPLHF
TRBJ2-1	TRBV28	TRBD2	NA	TGTGCCAGCAGCCCGCGTAGCGGGGGTTACAATGAGCAGTTCTTC	CASSPRSGGYNEQFF
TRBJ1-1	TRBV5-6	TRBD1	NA	TGTGCCAGCAGCCCGGGGACAGCCAGAGGGAACACTGAAGCTTTCTTT	CASSPGTARGNTEAFF
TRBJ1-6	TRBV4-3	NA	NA	TGCGCCAGCAGCCAAGAGCGAAGCTCCTATAATTCACCCCTCCACTTT	CASSQERSSYNSPLHF
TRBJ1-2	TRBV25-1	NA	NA	TGTGCCAGCAGTGATCAGATTAACTATGGCTACACCTTC	CASSDQINYGYTF
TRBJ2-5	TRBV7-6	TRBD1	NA	TGTGCCAGCAGCCAAGACAGGGTCCAAGAGACCCAGTACTTC	CASSQDRVQETQYF
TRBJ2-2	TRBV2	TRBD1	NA	TGTGCCAGCAGTTCGGACAGGGTCCCCGGGGAGCTGTTTTTT	CASSSDRVPGELFF
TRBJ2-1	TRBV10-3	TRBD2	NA	TGTGCCATCAGTGAGTCCGGGGGGAATGAGCAGTTCTTC	CAISESGGNEQFF
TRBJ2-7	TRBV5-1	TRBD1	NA	TGCGCCAGCGGATGGGGACAGGGGGCGTTCGAGCAGTACTTC	CASGWGQGAFEQYF
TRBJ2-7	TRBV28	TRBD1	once	TGTGCCAGCACTCCGGGACAGGACAAGTACGAGCAGTACTTC	CASTPGQDKYEQYF
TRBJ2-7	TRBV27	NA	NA	TGTGCCAGCAGTCCCGGCTACGAGCAGTACTTC	CASSPGYEQYF
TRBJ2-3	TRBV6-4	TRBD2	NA	TGTGCCAGCAGTGAAGCGGGGGGGAGCACAGATACGCAGTATTTT	CASSEAGGSTDTQYF
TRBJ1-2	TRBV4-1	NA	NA	TGCGCCAGCAGCCAAGTTGGCAGGGGCTTGAGAGGCTACACCTTC	CASSQVGRGLRGYTF
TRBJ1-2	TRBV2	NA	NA	TGTGCCAGCAGGAACAGGGTAACCCTCTATGGCTACACCTTC	CASRNRVTLYGYTF